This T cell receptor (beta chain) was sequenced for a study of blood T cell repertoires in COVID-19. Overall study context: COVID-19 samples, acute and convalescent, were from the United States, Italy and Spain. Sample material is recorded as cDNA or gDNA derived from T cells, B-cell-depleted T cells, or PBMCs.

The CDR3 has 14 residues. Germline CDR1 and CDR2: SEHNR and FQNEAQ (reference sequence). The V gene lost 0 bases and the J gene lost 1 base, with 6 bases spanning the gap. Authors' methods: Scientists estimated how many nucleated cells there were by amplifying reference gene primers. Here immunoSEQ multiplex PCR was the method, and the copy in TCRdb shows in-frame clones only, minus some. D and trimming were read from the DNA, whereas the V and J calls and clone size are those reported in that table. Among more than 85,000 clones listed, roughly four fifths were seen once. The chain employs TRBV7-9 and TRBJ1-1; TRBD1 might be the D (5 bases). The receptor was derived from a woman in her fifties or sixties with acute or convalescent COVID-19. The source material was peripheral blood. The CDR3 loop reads CASSLAGENTEAFF. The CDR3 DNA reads TGTGCCAGCAGCTTAGCAGGGGAGAACACTGAAGCTTTCTTT.